This TCR beta chain was documented in a study of T cell responses to AZD1222 COVID-19 vaccine. Of note for this clone: What it binds is not known.

Assay: immunoSEQ multiplex PCR; the TCRdb copy retains only in-frame clones and omits some. The top ten hold 2% to 3% of the sample, which has approximately 150,000 clones, 90% to 95% seen once. CDR1 and CDR2 (germline): SNHLY, FYNNEI. Trimming left V 2 bases short and J 4 bases short, with 9 bases between. This CDR3 has 13 residues. Study findings and constraints: Possibly, clonal diversity was underestimated; donors were largely white British and included more females.

The sequence was collected from an adult in good health. This specimen was peripheral blood, taken on day 0 of AZD1222 vaccination. The chain joins TRBV2 to TRBJ2-7; D unresolved. The CDR3 DNA follows: TGTGCCAGCAGTGAAATGACGGATTACGAGCAGTACTTC. As protein: CASSEMTDYEQYF.